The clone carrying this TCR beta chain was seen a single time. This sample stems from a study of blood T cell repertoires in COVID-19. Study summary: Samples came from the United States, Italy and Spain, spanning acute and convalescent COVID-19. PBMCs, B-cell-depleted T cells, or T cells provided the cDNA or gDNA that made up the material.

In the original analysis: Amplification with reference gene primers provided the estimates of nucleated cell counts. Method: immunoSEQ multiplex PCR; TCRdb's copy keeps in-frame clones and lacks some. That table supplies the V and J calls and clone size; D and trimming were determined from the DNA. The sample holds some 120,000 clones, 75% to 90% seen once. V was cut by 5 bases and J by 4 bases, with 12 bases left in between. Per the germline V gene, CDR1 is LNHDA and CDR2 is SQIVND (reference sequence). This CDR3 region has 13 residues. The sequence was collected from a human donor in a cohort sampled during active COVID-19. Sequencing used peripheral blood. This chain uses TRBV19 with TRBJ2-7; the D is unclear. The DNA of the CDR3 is TGTGCCAGTAGTGCCACTAAGTCGTACGAGCAGTACTTC. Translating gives CASSATKSYEQYF.